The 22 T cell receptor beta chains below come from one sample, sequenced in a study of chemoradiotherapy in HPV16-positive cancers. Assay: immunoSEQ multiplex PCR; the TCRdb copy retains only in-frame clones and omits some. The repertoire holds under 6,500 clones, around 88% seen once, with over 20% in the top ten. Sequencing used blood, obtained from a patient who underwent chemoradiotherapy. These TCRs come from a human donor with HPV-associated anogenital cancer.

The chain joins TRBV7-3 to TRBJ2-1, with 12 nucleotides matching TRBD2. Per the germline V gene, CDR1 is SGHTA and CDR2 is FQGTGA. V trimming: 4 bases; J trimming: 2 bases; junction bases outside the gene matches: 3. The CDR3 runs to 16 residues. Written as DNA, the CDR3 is TGTGCCAGCAGCTCAGCTAGCGGGGGGGCCTACAATGAGCAGTTCTTC. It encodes CASSSASGGAYNEQFF.

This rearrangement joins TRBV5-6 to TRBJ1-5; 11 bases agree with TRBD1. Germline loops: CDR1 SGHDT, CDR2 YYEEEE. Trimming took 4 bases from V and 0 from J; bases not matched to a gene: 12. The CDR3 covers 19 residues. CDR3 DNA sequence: TGTGCCAGCAGCCCGTTTGGGACAGGGGGTCATTATAGCAATCAGCCCCAGCATTTT. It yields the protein CASSPFGTGGHYSNQPQHF.

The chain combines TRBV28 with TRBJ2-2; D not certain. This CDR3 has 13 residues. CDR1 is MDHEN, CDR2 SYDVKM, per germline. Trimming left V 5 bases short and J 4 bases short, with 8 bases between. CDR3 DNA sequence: TGTGCCAGCAGTCCGCAGATCACCGGGGAGCTGTTTTTT. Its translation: CASSPQITGELFF.

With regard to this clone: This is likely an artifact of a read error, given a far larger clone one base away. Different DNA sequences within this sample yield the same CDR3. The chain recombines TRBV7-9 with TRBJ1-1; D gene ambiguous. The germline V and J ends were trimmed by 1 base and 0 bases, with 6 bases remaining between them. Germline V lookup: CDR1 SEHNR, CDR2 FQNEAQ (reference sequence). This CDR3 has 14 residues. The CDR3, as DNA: TGTGCCAGCAGCTTAGAGGCAGTGAACACTGAAGCTTTCTTT. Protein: CASSLEAVNTEAFF.

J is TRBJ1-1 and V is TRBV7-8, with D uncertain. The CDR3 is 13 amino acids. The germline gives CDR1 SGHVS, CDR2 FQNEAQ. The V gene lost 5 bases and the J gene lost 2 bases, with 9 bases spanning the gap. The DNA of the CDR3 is TGTGCCAGCAGCCTTGACCATAACACTGAAGCTTTCTTT. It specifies CASSLDHNTEAFF.

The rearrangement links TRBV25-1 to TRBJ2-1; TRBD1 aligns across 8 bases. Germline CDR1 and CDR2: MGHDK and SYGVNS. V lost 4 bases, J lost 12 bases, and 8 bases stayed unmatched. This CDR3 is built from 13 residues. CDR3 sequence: CASSVDRGLGQFF. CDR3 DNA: TGTGCCAGCAGTGTCGACAGGGGTTTGGGGCAGTTCTTC. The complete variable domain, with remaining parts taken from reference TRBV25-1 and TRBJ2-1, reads EADIYQTPRYLVIGTGKKITLECSQTMGHDKMYWYQQDPGMELHLIHYSYGVNSTEKGDLSSESTVSRIRTEHFPLTLESARPSHTSQYLCASSVDRGLGQFFGPGTRLTVL.

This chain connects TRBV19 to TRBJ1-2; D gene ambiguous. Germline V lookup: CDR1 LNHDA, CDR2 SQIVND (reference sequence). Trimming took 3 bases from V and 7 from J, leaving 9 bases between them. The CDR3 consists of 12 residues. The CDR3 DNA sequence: TGTGCCAGTAGTATCAAGGCTGGTGGCTACACCTTC. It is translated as CASSIKAGGYTF. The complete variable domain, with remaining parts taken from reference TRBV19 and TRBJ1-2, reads DGGITQSPKYLFRKEGQNVTLSCEQNLNHDAMYWYRQDPGQGLRLIYYSQIVNDFQKGDIAEGYSVSREKKESFPLTVTSAQKNPTAFYLCASSIKAGGYTFGSGTRLTVV.

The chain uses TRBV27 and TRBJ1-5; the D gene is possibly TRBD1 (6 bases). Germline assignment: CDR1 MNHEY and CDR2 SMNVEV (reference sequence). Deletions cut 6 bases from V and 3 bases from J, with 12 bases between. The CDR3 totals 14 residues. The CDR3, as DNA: TGTGCCAGCAGGTTACAGGGCTTCAATCAGCCCCAGCATTTT. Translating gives CASRLQGFNQPQHF.

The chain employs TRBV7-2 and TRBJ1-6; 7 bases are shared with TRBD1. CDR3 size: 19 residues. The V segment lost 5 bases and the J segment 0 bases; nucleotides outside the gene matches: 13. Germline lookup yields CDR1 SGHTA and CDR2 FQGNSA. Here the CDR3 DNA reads TGTGCCAGCAGCCTACCCGGACAGGCGATAGGCTCCTATAATTCACCCCTCCACTTT. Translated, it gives CASSLPGQAIGSYNSPLHF.

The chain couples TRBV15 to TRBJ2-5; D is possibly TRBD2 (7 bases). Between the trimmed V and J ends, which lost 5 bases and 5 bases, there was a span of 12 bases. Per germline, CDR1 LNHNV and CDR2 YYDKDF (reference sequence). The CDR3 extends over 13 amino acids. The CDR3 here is CATSPRGGETQYF. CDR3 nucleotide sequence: TGTGCCACCAGCCCGAGGGGGGGGGAGACCCAGTACTTC. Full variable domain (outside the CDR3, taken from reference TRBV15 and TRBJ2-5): DAMVIQNPRYQVTQFGKPVTLSCSQTLNHNVMYWYQQKSSQAPKLLFHYYDKDFNNEADTPDNFQSRRPNTSFCFLDIRSPGLGDTAMYLCATSPRGGETQYFGPGTRLLVL.

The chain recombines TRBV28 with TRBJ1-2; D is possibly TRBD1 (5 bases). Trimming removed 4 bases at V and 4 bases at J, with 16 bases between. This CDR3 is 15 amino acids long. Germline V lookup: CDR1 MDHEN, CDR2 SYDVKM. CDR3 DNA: TGTGCCAGCAGTTCAACAGGACCCCTGCGCTATGGCTACACCTTC. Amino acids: CASSSTGPLRYGYTF.

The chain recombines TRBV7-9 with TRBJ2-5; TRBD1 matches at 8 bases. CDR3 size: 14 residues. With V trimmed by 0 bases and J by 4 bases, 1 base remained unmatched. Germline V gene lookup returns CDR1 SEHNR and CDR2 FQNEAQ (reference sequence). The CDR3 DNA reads TGTGCCAGCAGCTTAGCACAGGGGGTAGAGACCCAGTACTTC. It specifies CASSLAQGVETQYF. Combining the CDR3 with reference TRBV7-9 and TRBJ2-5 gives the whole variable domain DTGVSQNPRHKITKRGQNVTFRCDPISEHNRLYWYRQTLGQGPEFLTYFQNEAQLEKSRLLSDRFSAERPKGSFSTLEIQRTEQGDSAMYLCASSLAQGVETQYFGPGTRLLVL.

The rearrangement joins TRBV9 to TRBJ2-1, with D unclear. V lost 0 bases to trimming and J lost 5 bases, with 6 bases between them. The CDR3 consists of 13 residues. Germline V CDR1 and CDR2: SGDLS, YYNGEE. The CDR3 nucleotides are TGTGCCAGCAGCGTAGGCTCGAACAATGAGCAGTTCTTC. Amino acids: CASSVGSNNEQFF. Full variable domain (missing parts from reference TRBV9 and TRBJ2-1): DSGVTQTPKHLITATGQRVTLRCSPRSGDLSVYWYQQSLDQGLQFLIQYYNGEERAKGNILERFSAQQFPDLHSELNLSSLELGDSALYFCASSVGSNNEQFFGPGTRLTVL.

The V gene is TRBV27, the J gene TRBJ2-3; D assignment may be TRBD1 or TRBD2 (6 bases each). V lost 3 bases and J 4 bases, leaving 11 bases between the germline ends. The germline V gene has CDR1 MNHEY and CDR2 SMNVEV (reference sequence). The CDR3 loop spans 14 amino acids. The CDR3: CASSFEGGADTQYF. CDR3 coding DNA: TGTGCCAGCAGTTTTGAGGGGGGCGCAGATACGCAGTATTTT.

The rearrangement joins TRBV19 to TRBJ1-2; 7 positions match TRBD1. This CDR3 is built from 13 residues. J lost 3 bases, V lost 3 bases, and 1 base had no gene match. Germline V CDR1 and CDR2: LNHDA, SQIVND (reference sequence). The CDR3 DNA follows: TGTGCCAGTAGTATCGGGACAGACTATGGCTACACCTTC. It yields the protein CASSIGTDYGYTF. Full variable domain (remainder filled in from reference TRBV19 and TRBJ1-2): DGGITQSPKYLFRKEGQNVTLSCEQNLNHDAMYWYRQDPGQGLRLIYYSQIVNDFQKGDIAEGYSVSREKKESFPLTVTSAQKNPTAFYLCASSIGTDYGYTFGSGTRLTVV.

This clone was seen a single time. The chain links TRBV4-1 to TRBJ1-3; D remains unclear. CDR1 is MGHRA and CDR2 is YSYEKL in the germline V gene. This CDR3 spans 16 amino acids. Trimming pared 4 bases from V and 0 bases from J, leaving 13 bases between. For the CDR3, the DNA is TGCGCCAGCAGCCCTCCGGGAGCCAACTCTGGAAACACCATATATTTT. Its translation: CASSPPGANSGNTIYF.

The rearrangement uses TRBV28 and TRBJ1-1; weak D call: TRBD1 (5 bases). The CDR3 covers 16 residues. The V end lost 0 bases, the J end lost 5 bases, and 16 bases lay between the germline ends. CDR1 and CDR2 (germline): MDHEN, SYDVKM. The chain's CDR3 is CASSLWFRQRRTEAFF. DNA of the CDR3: TGTGCCAGCAGTTTATGGTTCCGACAGCGGAGGACTGAAGCTTTCTTT.

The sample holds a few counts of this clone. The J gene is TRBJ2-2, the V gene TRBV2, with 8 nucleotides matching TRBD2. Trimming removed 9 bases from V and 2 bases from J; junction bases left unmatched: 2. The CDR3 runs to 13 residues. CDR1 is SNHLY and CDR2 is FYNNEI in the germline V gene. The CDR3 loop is CARAGENTGELFF. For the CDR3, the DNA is TGTGCCAGAGCGGGGGAAAACACCGGGGAGCTGTTTTTT.

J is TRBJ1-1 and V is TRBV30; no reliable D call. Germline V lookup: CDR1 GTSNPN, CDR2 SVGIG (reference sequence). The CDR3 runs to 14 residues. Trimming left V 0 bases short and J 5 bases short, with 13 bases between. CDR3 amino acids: CAWSVKEEWTEAFF. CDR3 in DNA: TGTGCCTGGAGTGTAAAGGAGGAGTGGACTGAAGCTTTCTTT. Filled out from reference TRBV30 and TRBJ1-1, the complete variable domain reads SQTIHQWPATLVQPVGSPLSLECTVEGTSNPNLYWYRQAAGRGLQLLFYSVGIGQISSEVPQNLSASRPQDRQFILSSKKLLLSDSGFYLCAWSVKEEWTEAFFGQGTRLTVV.

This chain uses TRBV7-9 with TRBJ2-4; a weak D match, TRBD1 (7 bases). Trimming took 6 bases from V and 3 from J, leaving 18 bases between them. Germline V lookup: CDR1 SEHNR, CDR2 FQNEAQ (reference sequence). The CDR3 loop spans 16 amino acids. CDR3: CASSTTAGQSKNIQYF. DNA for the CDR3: TGTGCCAGCAGTACTACGGCGGGACAGAGCAAAAACATTCAGTACTTC.

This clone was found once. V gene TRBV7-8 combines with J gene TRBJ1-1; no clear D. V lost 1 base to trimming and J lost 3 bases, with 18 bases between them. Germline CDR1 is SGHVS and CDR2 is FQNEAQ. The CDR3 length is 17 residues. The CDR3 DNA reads TGTGCCAGCAGCTTAGTCTCAGCGTGGGAGAGGGACACTGAAGCTTTCTTT. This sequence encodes CASSLVSAWERDTEAFF.

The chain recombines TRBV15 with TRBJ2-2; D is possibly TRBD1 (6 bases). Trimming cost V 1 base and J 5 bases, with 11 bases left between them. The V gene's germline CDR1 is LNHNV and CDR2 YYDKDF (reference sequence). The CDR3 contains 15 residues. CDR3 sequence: CATSRAQGATGELFF. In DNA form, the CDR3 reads TGTGCCACCAGCAGAGCACAGGGTGCAACCGGGGAGCTGTTTTTT.